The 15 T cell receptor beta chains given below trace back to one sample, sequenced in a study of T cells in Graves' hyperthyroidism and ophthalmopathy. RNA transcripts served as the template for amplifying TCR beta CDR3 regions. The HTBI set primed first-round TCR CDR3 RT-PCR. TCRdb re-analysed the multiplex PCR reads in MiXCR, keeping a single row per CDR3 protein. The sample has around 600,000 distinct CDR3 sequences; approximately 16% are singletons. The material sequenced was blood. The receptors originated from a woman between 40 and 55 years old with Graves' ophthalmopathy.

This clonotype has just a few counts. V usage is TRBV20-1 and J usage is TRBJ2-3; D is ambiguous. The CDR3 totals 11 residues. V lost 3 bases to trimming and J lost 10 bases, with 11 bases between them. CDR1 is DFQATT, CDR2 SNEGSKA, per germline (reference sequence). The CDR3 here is CSARTMASQYF. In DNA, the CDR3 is TGCAGTGCTAGGACCATGGCATCGCAGTATTTT.

The CDR3 here is CSAFGAFQHF. The CDR3 nucleotides read TGCAGTGCCTTCGGCGCGTTCCAGCATTTT. V is TRBV20-1 and J is TRBJ1-5; D is undetermined. Germline CDR1 reads DFQATT; CDR2 reads SNEGSKA (reference sequence). The CDR3 runs 10 residues. Trimming left V 6 bases short and J 12 bases short, with 12 bases between.

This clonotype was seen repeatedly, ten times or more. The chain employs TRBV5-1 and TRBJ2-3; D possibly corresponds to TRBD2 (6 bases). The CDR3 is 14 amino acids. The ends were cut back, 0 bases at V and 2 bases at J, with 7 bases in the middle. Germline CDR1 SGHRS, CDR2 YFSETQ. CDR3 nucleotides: TGCGCCAGCAGCTTGGGGGACTTCACAGATACGCAGTATTTT. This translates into CASSLGDFTDTQYF.

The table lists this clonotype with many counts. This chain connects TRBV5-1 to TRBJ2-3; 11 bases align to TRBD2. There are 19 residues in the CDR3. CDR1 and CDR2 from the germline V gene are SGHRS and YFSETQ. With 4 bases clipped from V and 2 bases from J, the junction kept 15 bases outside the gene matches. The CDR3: CASSIASGGPHTTTDTQYF. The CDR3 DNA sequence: TGCGCCAGCAGCATTGCTAGCGGGGGGCCCCACACAACCACAGATACGCAGTATTTT.

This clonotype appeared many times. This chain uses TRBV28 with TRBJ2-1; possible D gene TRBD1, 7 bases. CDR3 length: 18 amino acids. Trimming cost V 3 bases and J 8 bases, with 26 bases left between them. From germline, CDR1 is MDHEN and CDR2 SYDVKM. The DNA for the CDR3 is TGTGCCAGCAGTTTTCCCGGTGCGGGACAGCCTAAGGTACATGAGCAGTTCTTC. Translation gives CASSFPGAGQPKVHEQFF.

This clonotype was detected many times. The CDR3 DNA is TGTGCCAGCTCACCATCTAAGGAACAGGCCTATGGCTACACCTTC. This gives the protein CASSPSKEQAYGYTF. The chain couples TRBV18 to TRBJ1-2; the D gene is possibly TRBD1 (5 bases). V lost 2 bases to trimming and J lost 4 bases, with 14 bases between them. This CDR3 has 15 amino acids. Germline V gene data show CDR1 as KGHSH and CDR2 as LQKENI.

The CDR3 is CASSSLGVAGSSYNEQFF. The CDR3 region has the DNA TGTGCCAGCAGCTCCCTAGGAGTAGCAGGGAGCTCCTACAATGAGCAGTTCTTC. The chain combines TRBV7-9 with TRBJ2-1; either TRBD1 or TRBD2 may fit D (5 bases each). Trimming removed 4 bases at V and 0 bases at J, with 19 bases between. The germline V gene has CDR1 SEHNR and CDR2 FQNEAQ (reference sequence). This CDR3 contains 18 residues.

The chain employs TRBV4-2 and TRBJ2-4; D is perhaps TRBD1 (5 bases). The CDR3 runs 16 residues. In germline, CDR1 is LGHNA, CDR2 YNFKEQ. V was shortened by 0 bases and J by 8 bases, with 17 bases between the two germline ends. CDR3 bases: TGTGCCAGCAGCCAAGATGTAAGCAGCCAAGGGGACATTCAGTACTTC. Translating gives CASSQDVSSQGDIQYF.

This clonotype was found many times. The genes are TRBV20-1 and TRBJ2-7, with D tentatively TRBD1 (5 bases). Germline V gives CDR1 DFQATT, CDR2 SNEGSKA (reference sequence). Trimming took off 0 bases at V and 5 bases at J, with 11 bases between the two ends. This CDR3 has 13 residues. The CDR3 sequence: CSARDLGRHEQYF. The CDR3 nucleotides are TGCAGTGCTAGAGATTTGGGGCGCCACGAGCAGTACTTC.

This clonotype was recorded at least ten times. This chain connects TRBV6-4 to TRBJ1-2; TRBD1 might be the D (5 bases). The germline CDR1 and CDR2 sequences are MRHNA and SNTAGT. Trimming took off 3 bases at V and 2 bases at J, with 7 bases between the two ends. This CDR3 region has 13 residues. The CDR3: CASSEGDNYGYTF. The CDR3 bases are TGTGCCAGCAGTGAGGGGGACAACTATGGCTACACCTTC.

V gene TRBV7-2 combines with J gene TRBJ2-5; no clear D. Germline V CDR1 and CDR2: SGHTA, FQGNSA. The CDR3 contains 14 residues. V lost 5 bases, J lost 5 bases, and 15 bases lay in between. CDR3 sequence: CASSPGLLRETQYF. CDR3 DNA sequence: TGTGCCAGCAGCCCGGGCCTCCTGCGGGAGACCCAGTACTTC.

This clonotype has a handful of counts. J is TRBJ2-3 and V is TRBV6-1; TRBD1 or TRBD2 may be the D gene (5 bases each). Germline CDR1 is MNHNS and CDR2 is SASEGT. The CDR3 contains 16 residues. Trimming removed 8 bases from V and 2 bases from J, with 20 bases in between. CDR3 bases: TGTGCCAGCTCGACCGGGACCGGGATACTCACAGATACGCAGTATTTT. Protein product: CASSTGTGILTDTQYF.

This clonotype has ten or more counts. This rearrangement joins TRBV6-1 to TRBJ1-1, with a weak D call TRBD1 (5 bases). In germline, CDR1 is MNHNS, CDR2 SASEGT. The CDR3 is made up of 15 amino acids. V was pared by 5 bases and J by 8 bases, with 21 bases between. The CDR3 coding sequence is TGTGCCAGCAGTTACGGGCAGGGCGCACAAGACGAAGCTTTCTTT. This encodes CASSYGQGAQDEAFF.

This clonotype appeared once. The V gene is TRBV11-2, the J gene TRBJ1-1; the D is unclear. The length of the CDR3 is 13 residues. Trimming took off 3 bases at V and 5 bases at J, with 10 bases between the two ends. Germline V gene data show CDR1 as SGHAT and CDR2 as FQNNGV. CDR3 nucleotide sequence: TGTGCCAGCAGCTTCCTGGCAGTGACTGAAGCTTTCTTT. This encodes CASSFLAVTEAFF.

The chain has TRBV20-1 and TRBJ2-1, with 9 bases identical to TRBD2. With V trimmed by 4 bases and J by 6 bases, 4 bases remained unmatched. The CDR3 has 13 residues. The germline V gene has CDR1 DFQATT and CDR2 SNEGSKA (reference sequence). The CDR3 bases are TGCAGTGCTACGGGCGGGGGGGCCAATGAGCAGTTCTTC. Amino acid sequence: CSATGGGANEQFF.